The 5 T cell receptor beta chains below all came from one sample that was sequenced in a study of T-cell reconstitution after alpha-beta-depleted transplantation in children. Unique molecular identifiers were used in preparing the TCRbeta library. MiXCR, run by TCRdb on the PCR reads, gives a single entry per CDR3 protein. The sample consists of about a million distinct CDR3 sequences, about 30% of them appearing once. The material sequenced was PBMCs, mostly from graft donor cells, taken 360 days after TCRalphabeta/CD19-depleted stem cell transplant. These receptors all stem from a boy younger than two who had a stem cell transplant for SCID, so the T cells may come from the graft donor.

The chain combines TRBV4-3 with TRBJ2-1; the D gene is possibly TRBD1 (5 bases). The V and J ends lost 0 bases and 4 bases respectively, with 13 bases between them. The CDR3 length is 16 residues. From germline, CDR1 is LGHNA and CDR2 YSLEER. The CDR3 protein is CASSQDRPGWYNEQFF. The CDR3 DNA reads TGCGCCAGCAGCCAAGATAGGCCAGGGTGGTACAATGAGCAGTTCTTC.

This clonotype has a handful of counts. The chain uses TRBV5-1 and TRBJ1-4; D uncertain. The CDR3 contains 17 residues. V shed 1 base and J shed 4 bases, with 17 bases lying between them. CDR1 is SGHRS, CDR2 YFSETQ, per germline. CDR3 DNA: TGCGCCAGCAGCTTGTTCCCCAACGCAGAAAGTAATGAAAAACTGTTTTTT. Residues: CASSLFPNAESNEKLFF.

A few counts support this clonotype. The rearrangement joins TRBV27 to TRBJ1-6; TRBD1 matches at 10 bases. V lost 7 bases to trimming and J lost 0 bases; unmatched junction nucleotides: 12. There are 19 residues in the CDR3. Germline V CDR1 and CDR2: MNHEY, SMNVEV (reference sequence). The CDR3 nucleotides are TGTGCCAGCACCAGAGTCGGACAGGGGGTGAGCTCCTATAATTCACCCCTCCACTTT. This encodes CASTRVGQGVSSYNSPLHF.

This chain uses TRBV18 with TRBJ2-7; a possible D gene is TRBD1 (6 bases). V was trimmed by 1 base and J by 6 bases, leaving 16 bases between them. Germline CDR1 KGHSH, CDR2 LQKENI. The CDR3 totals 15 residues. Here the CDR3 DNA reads TGTGCCAGCTCACCACTACAGGGCGAAAGGACCGAGCAGTACTTC. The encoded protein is CASSPLQGERTEQYF.

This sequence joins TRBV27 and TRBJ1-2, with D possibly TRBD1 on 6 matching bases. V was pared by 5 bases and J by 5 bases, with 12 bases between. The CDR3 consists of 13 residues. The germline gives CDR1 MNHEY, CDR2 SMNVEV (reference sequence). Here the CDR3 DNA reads TGTGCCAGCAGTCCCGGACAGCGTTATGGCTACACCTTC. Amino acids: CASSPGQRYGYTF.